This TCR beta chain was recorded in a study of CD8+ T cells in alopecia areata. Study information: Twice daily, treated patients received 5 to 10 mg of oral tofacitinib. Patients in the study were on tofacitinib for 6 to 18 months, then off it for 6 months.

In regard to this clone: The antigen is not known.

The authors extracted RNA and reverse transcribed it into cDNA as the sequencing template. Assay used: immunoSEQ multiplex PCR; TCRdb lists only in-frame clones, some missing. The table includes about 100,000 clones, roughly 60% detected once. Study observations and caveats: Given one nonresponder, whether baseline CD8+ expansion relates to response remains uncertain. Among the 100 top clones, expanded CD8+ clones, like scalp clonality, were significantly decreased by tofacitinib.

V lost 11 bases and J 5 bases, leaving 16 bases between the germline ends. CDR1 and CDR2 (germline): MNHNY, SVGAGI (reference sequence). This CDR3 spans 13 amino acids. Treatment meaning: oral pan-JAK inhibitor, 5-10 mg twice daily. This sequence originates from a human donor with alopecia areata. The rearrangement joins TRBV6-6 to TRBJ1-5; D possibly corresponds to TRBD1 (5 bases). The material was CD8+ T cells sorted from blood, obtained at approximately week 60, from a patient treated with tofacitinib. The CDR3 sequence is CASAGGYYQPQHF. The CDR3 DNA follows: TGTGCCTCCGCCGGGGGGTACTATCAGCCCCAGCATTTT.